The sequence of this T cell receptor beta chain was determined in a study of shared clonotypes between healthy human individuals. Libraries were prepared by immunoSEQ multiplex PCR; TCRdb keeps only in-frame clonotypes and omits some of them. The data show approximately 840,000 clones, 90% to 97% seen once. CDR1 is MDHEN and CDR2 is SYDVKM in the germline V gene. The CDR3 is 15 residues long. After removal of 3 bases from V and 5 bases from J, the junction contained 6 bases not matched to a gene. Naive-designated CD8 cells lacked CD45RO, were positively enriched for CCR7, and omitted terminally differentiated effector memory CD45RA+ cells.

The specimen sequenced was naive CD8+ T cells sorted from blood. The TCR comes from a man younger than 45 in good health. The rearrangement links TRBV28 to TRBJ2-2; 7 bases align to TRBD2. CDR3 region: CASSLTGRLTGELFF. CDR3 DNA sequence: TGTGCCAGCAGTTTGACCGGGAGGTTGACCGGGGAGCTGTTTTTT.